This TCR beta chain derives from a study of cytotoxic CD8 clonotypes in ibrutinib-treated CLL. Study overall: A median about twelve months of treatment, range 6 to 36, preceded the collection of response samples. Study-wide results and limits: Public clonotypes, an uncommon group, contracted or remained stable on treatment. Whereas clonality rose at ibrutinib response, it declined toward baseline at progression. Clonality (at baseline) was higher than in age-matched healthy donors and tracked circulating CD8+ T-cell counts.

About this clone itself: Its specificity is not known.

TCRdb's table, derived via immunoSEQ multiplex PCR, lists solely in-frame clones and lacks some. The profile shows over 45,000 clones, 55% to 65% of them singletons. The sequence was collected from a human donor with chronic lymphocytic leukemia. The source material was PBMCs, sampled after 24 months of ibrutinib treatment.

CDR3 in amino acids: CASSQFAGIGDNEQFF. CDR3 sequence (DNA): TGTGCCAGCAGCCAATTCGCCGGGATTGGGGACAATGAGCAGTTCTTC. This sequence joins TRBV5-5 and TRBJ2-1; possible D gene TRBD2, 5 bases. V was shortened by 4 bases and J by 5 bases, with 19 bases between the two germline ends. CDR1 is SGHKS and CDR2 is YYEKEE in the germline V gene (reference sequence). The CDR3 is 16 residues long. The complete variable domain, with remaining parts taken from reference TRBV5-5 and TRBJ2-1, reads DAGVTQSPTHLIKTRGQQVTLRCSPISGHKSVSWYQQVLGQGPQFIFQYYEKEERGRGNFPDRFSARQFPNYSSELNVNALLLGDSALYLCASSQFAGIGDNEQFFGPGTRLTVL.